This TCR beta chain came from a study of CD4 T cells in relation to SARS-CoV-2 and coronaviruses. On this clone itself: The antigen is not known.

CD4+ T cells from unexposed donors were obtained before the COVID-19 pandemic (2011-2018). The cells were cultured for under 13 days before CD4+ T cells were isolated. Cells permitting, SARS-CoV-2 S/N and four cold-coronavirus spikes were tested on unexposed-donor CD4+ T cells. The CDR3 loop spans 13 amino acids. V was pared by 4 bases and J by 8 bases, with 7 bases of the junction left unmatched. Germline loops: CDR1 SGHDN, CDR2 FVKESK. Assay used: immunoSEQ multiplex PCR; TCRdb lists only in-frame clones, some missing. The sample includes around 24,000 clones, approximately 72% of them seen just once.

The rearrangement joins TRBV14 to TRBJ1-2, with 7 bases fitting TRBD1. This sequence was found in a human donor in good health. Sequenced input: CD4+ T cells from PBMCs, cultured in vitro. The CDR3 DNA is TGTGCCAGCAGCCGATTCACAGGGGAGGGCTACACCTTC. Translating gives CASSRFTGEGYTF.